This TCR beta chain was documented in a study of human T cells and chemical hapten exposure. The CDR3 consists of 11 residues. Germline loops: CDR1 LNHDA, CDR2 SQIVND (reference sequence). V lost 1 base and J lost 4, with 0 bases in between. Time point of the sample: patch test 2, 6 weeks after DPC sensitization. Treatment meaning: therapeutic diphenylcyclopropenone sensitization with weekly scalp DPC. TCRdb passed the RACE reads through MiXCR, listing each CDR3 protein once. The sample has approximately 95,000 distinct CDR3 sequences, about an eighth seen once. This TCR derives from a woman aged 40 to 49 with alopecia areata. Some clones in this sample may be carry-over from other donors' samples. The chain carries TRBV19 and TRBJ2-3; D remains unclear. The sample consisted of whole blood, taken in connection with sensitization to the hapten diphenylcyclopropenone (DPC). CDR3 in amino acids: CASSIADTQYF. The CDR3 DNA is TGTGCCAGTAGTATAGCAGATACGCAGTATTTT. The complete variable domain, with remaining parts taken from reference TRBV19 and TRBJ2-3, reads DGGITQSPKYLFRKEGQNVTLSCEQNLNHDAMYWYRQDPGQGLRLIYYSQIVNDFQKGDIAEGYSVSREKKESFPLTVTSAQKNPTAFYLCASSIADTQYFGPGTRLTVL.